This TCR beta chain was documented in a study of blood T cells in healthy people across ages. The study's findings and limits: Older age coincided with a roughly linear decline in TCR beta diversity per million T cells. Higher diversity and more naive CD4+ cells were features of long-lived donors, compared to aged donors.

In germline, CDR1 is MDHEN, CDR2 SYDVKM. Trimming took 4 bases from V and 0 from J; bases not matched to a gene: 8. The CDR3 sequence is 17 residues long. The second PCR ran about 6 to 11 cycles with a sample-barcoded 5' primer and J-beta primers. The authors tagged each cDNA molecule using a template-switch adaptor with 12 random nucleotides. TCRdb recomputed calls from the 5' RACE reads with MiXCR, one row per CDR3 protein. The data hold hundreds of thousands of distinct CDR3 sequences, with roughly 60% observed a single time. A word on this clonotype: Antigen unknown.

Sequenced sample: blood. The genes are TRBV28 and TRBJ2-2; 7 bases agree with TRBD2. This clonotype originated in a man between 25 and 39 years old in good health. DNA of the CDR3: TGTGCCAGCAGTTACTTACCAGCGGGAACGAACACCGGGGAGCTGTTTTTT. It translates to CASSYLPAGTNTGELFF.